The entry below describes one T cell receptor beta chain. Its antigen remains unidentified. The same CDR3 can be traced to other DNA sequences in this sample. From germline, CDR1 is MNHNS and CDR2 SASEGT. Trimming took off 1 base at V and 4 bases at J, with 10 bases between the two ends. This CDR3 is 15 amino acids long. The sample belongs to a study of T cell responses to AZD1222 COVID-19 vaccine. Findings of the study overall: Clonal diversity was possibly underestimated, and the donors were mostly white British, with more females. Spike-specific TCR breadth and depth both grew after two AZD1222 doses.

Assay used: immunoSEQ multiplex PCR; TCRdb lists only in-frame clones, some missing. The sample gives around 160,000 clones, around four fifths of which show up once; about 4% is in the top ten. The rearrangement links TRBV6-1 to TRBJ1-4, with D possibly being TRBD1 (5 bases). This sample comprised peripheral blood, obtained on day 0 of MenACWY control vaccination. The source of this sequence is an adult in good health. CDR3 nucleotides: TGTGCCAGCAGTGAAGAAGGGACCGGTAATGAAAAACTGTTTTTT. Encoded protein: CASSEEGTGNEKLFF.